The rows below give T cell receptor beta chains drawn from one sample of a study of blood T cell repertoires in COVID-19. The repertoire was sequenced with immunoSEQ multiplex PCR; TCRdb's copy has only in-frame clones and lacks some. The sample carries 120,000 to 150,000 clones, 88% recorded once. Sample: peripheral blood. Receptors originate from a human donor in a cohort sampled during active COVID-19. The conserved cysteine and the conserved F or W are not part of the CDR3 here.

TRBV27	TRBJ1-2	ASSPRTGGSYGYT
TRBV6-2/TRBV6-3	TRBJ2-1	ASSYSSRGGNNEQF
TRBV7-9	TRBJ2-7	ASSPPSGTSGYEQY
TRBV6-6	TRBJ1-4	ASSYSGQNEKLF
TRBV28	TRBJ2-1	ASVGEGEQF
TRBV27	TRBJ1-4	ASRPRGSRVKLF
TRBV10-2	TRBJ1-1	ASSQSGNTEAF
TRBV5-1	TRBJ2-2	ASSLGQRTGYTGELF
TRBV7-6	TRBJ2-3	ASSAVTDTQY
TRBV20-1	TRBJ1-2	SVARSYGYT
TRBV9	TRBJ1-6	ASSVRTGSNSPLH
TRBV29-1	TRBJ2-7	SVSEPGLADYEQY
TRBV9	TRBJ1-2	ASSADRSFGGYT
TRBV6-2/TRBV6-3	TRBJ1-1	ASSYSRGRAGVTEAF
TRBV4-3	TRBJ2-7	ASSQDRGLAGVPYEQY
TRBV19	TRBJ1-2	ASNPTGGLYGYT
TRBV19	TRBJ2-3	ASGRYPRMSSDTQY
TRBV28	TRBJ1-5	ASRMDRSRNQPQH
TRBV18	TRBJ1-2	ASSPPTDRGHGYT
TRBV30	TRBJ1-6	AWSLQGGNSPLH
TRBV5-6	TRBJ2-5	ASSRGDRETQY
TRBV29-1	TRBJ2-1	SARTSGRKVEQF
TRBV30	TRBJ2-7	AWSTSGYEQY
TRBV6-5	TRBJ2-7	ASSYGTGDRGQY
TRBV3-1/TRBV3-2	TRBJ2-7	ASSQIRGGEQY
TRBV14	TRBJ2-5	ASSHHVGAGRQETQY
TRBV7-9	TRBJ2-3	ASSLVALATDTQY
TRBV18	TRBJ2-1	ASSPILGSGGLYNEQF
TRBV29-1	TRBJ2-1	SVDKFTSANNEQF
TRBV18	TRBJ1-1	ASSQTGANTEAF
TRBV19	TRBJ2-1	ASSIYRYNEQF
TRBV4-3	TRBJ2-3	ASSQDLGINTQY
TRBV14	TRBJ1-1	ASSPQDKNTEAF
TRBV29-1	TRBJ2-1	SVESPGLAGSSYNEQF
TRBV10-3	TRBJ2-7	AIRYGTGAYEQY
TRBV28	TRBJ1-4	ASSAHTGAPSEKLF
TRBV21-1	TRBJ2-6	ASSPSQLADSSGANVLT
TRBV12-1	TRBJ2-7	ASSPGRRQQY
TRBV6-1	TRBJ2-2	ASSEAPLAGAVNTGELF
TRBV6-2/TRBV6-3	TRBJ1-5	ASSWSGDQPQH